This entry lists 6 T cell receptor beta chains sequenced from one sample in a study of shared clonotypes between healthy human individuals (dated by TCRdb to 2018 to 2020). CD8 naive samples consisted of CD45RO-negative cells that were positively selected for CCR7, yielding a CD45RA+CCR7+ population without TemRA cells. The library was obtained by the immunoSEQ multiplex PCR assay. Entries here come from immuneACCESS through TCRdb and include only in-frame sequences with V and J called. Some clones fail to appear in such tables; in the studies checked, an unresolved V gene covers under half of the shortfall, and the cause of the remainder is unknown. For this sample there are about 590,000 clones; around 95% appear just once. The ten largest clones represent over 0.09% of the sample. The sequenced sample was naive CD8+ T cells sorted from blood. The cell subset or site label corresponds to: CD45RA+CCR7+. Receptors originate from a woman aged 25 to 39 in good health.

The chain combines TRBV7-2 with TRBJ2-7; 13 bases are a match to TRBD2. This CDR3 spans 15 amino acids. V trimming: 6 bases; J trimming: 5 bases; junction bases outside the gene matches: 7. Germline V gene sequence: CDR1 SGHTA, CDR2 FQGNSA. The CDR3 sequence: CASRRTSGSLHEQYF. CDR3 nucleotides: TGTGCCAGCAGGAGGACTAGCGGGAGCCTACACGAGCAGTACTTC.

This sequence joins TRBV5-6 and TRBJ1-2, with D unresolved. Deletions cut 0 bases from V and 1 base from J, with 10 bases between. The CDR3 extends over 15 amino acids. The germline V gene encodes CDR1 SGHDT and CDR2 YYEEEE. The CDR3 nucleotides read TGTGCCAGCAGCTTGGGGTCTGGGAGTAACTATGGCTACACCTTC. Encoded protein: CASSLGSGSNYGYTF.

The chain links TRBV13 to TRBJ2-3, with a tentative D call TRBD1 (6 bases). V gave up 2 bases and J gave up 0 bases, with 12 bases separating them. CDR1 and CDR2 (germline): PRHDT, FYEKMQ (reference sequence). This CDR3 contains 16 residues. The CDR3 loop reads CASSLRGTASTDTQYF. CDR3 nucleotide sequence: TGTGCCAGCAGCTTAAGGGGGACCGCTAGCACAGATACGCAGTATTTT.

The chain employs TRBV27 and TRBJ2-5; 7 nucleotides line up with TRBD2. V lost 7 bases, J lost 1 base, and 3 bases stayed unmatched. Germline assignment: CDR1 MNHEY and CDR2 SMNVEV (reference sequence). The CDR3 extends over 13 amino acids. The CDR3 protein is CASITGGQETQYF. For the CDR3, the DNA is TGTGCCAGCATCACGGGGGGCCAAGAGACCCAGTACTTC.

The sample holds one count of this clone. This chain connects TRBV29-1 to TRBJ1-1; TRBD1 is a possible D gene (5 bases). CDR3 size: 15 residues. Per the germline V gene, CDR1 is SQVTM and CDR2 is ANQGSEA. V was shortened by 6 bases and J by 4 bases, with 21 bases between the two germline ends. This CDR3 is CSVVPGRGGVTEAFF. The CDR3 DNA reads TGCAGCGTGGTTCCCGGCCGGGGAGGGGTCACTGAAGCTTTCTTT. Full variable domain (missing parts from reference TRBV29-1 and TRBJ1-1): SAVISQKPSRDICQRGTSLTIQCQVDSQVTMMFWYRQQPGQSLTLIATANQGSEATYESGFVIDKFPISRPNLTFSTLTVSNMSPEDSSIYLCSVVPGRGGVTEAFFGQGTRLTVV.

The chain recombines TRBV6-5 with TRBJ2-2; TRBD1 agrees at 11 bases. This CDR3 is built from 16 residues. V shed 2 bases and J 6 bases; nucleotides not matched to a gene: 5. CDR1 MNHEY and CDR2 SVGAGI come from the germline V gene. This CDR3 reads CASSYLRTGGPGELFF. For the CDR3, the DNA is TGTGCCAGCAGTTACCTTCGGACAGGGGGCCCCGGGGAGCTGTTTTTT.